These 20 T cell receptor beta chains share one sample of origin, sequenced in a study of blood T cells in healthy people across ages. The second PCR ran roughly 7 to 12 cycles with a sample-barcoded 5' primer and J-beta primers. MiXCR was run by TCRdb on the 5' RACE reads, yielding one entry per CDR3 protein. This sample has 1 million or so distinct CDR3 sequences, with approximately 25% found just once. These data also formed part of another study, on T cells of mothers and their children.

The sample taken for sequencing was blood. These receptors came from a girl aged 2-10 years in good health.

This clonotype appeared a few times. The chain uses TRBV28 and TRBJ2-7, with 11 bases fitting TRBD2. V trimming: 7 bases; J trimming: 0 bases; junction bases outside the gene matches: 20. Per germline, CDR1 MDHEN and CDR2 SYDVKM. CDR3 length equals 20 residues. The CDR3 here is CASNGPPRLAGLPLSYEQYF. The CDR3 nucleotides are TGTGCCAGCAACGGCCCACCTCGACTAGCGGGATTACCTCTCTCCTACGAGCAGTACTTC.

J is TRBJ2-7 and V is TRBV12-3 or TRBV12-4; no definite D call. Trimming cost V 4 bases and J 4 bases, with 8 bases left between them. This CDR3 region has 12 residues. The CDR3 loop reads CASSWQSYEQYF. The CDR3 region has the DNA TGTGCCAGCAGTTGGCAGTCTTACGAGCAGTACTTC.

The sample holds a few counts of this clonotype. V gene TRBV27 combines with J gene TRBJ2-7, with 8 nucleotides matching TRBD1. V shed 5 bases and J 8 bases; nucleotides not matched to a gene: 17. Germline CDR1 is MNHEY and CDR2 is SMNVEV (reference sequence). CDR3 length equals 16 residues. Here the CDR3 reads CASSTKGWGQASKQYF. The CDR3 coding sequence is TGTGCCAGCAGTACTAAGGGATGGGGACAGGCTAGCAAGCAGTACTTC.

The chain is built from TRBV7-3 and TRBJ2-1, with 7 bases aligning to TRBD1. The J segment lost 9 bases and the V segment lost 7 bases, leaving 6 bases of the junction unmatched. Germline V CDR1 and CDR2: SGHTA, FQGTGA. The CDR3 is 12 residues long. CDR3 sequence reads: CASIETGAEQFF. In DNA form, the CDR3 reads TGTGCCAGCATCGAAACAGGGGCTGAGCAGTTCTTC. Variable domain in full (rest from reference TRBV7-3 and TRBJ2-1): GAGVSQTPSNKVTEKGKYVELRCDPISGHTALYWYRQSLGQGPEFLIYFQGTGAADDSGLPNDRFFAVRPEGSVSTLKIQRTERGDSAVYLCASIETGAEQFFGPGTRLTVL.

In its sample, this clonotype was seen a few times. The V and J genes are TRBV28 and TRBJ2-7; no reliable D call. CDR3 size: 15 residues. Germline CDR1 reads MDHEN; CDR2 reads SYDVKM. Between the trimmed V and J ends, which lost 4 bases and 7 bases, there was a span of 20 bases. CDR3 nucleotides: TGTGCCAGCAGTTCCCCAGCGACACGTCTGGGGGAGCAGTACTTC. Its translation is CASSSPATRLGEQYF.

The chain is built from TRBV7-2 and TRBJ2-5; D is unresolved. CDR3 length: 16 residues. V shed 4 bases and J shed 1 base, with 16 bases lying between them. Germline V gives CDR1 SGHTA, CDR2 FQGNSA. The CDR3 DNA reads TGTGCCAGCAGCTCTCAGCTAGGATTGCTCCAAGAGACCCAGTACTTC. Translated, it gives CASSSQLGLLQETQYF.

This clonotype was observed many times. The V call is TRBV3-1, the J call TRBJ2-5; either TRBD1 or TRBD2 may supply D (5 bases each). The germline V gene encodes CDR1 LGHDT and CDR2 YNNKEL (reference sequence). The CDR3 sequence is 12 residues long. Trimming left V 3 bases short and J 3 bases short, with 5 bases between. The CDR3 region is CASSQGEETQYF. For the CDR3, the DNA is TGTGCCAGCAGCCAGGGGGAAGAGACCCAGTACTTC.

The V call is TRBV11-2, the J call TRBJ2-4, with TRBD2 identical over 8 bases. V lost 7 bases, J lost 6 bases, and 8 bases stayed unmatched. This CDR3 has 14 amino acids. Germline loops: CDR1 SGHAT, CDR2 FQNNGV. As DNA, the CDR3 is TGTGCCAGCAACCCGGGGGGGGAGGGAAACATTCAGTACTTC. This translates into CASNPGGEGNIQYF.

The table lists this clonotype with a few counts. V and J are TRBV12-3 or TRBV12-4 and TRBJ2-7; the D gene could be TRBD1 or TRBD2 (6 bases each). This CDR3 has 14 residues. The V and J ends lost 5 bases and 2 bases respectively, with 13 bases between them. CDR3: CASSDRGAPYEQYF. CDR3 in DNA: TGTGCCAGCAGTGATAGGGGGGCCCCCTACGAGCAGTACTTC.

This clonotype was detected many times. The chain combines TRBV11-3 with TRBJ2-1; 11 bases agree with TRBD1. CDR1 is SGHNT and CDR2 is YENEEA in the germline V gene. The junction had 4 bases not matched to a gene; V was cut back by 5 bases and J by 4 bases. This CDR3 is 15 amino acids long. CDR3 loop: CASSPRDRGYNEQFF. CDR3 sequence (DNA): TGTGCCAGCAGCCCCCGGGACAGGGGGTACAATGAGCAGTTCTTC.

This clonotype was picked up a small number of times. The rearrangement joins TRBV4-1 to TRBJ2-5, with D hard to call. The J call may be wrong; the DNA end is better matched by TRBJ2-7. This CDR3 region has 14 residues. CDR1 MGHRA and CDR2 YSYEKL come from the germline V gene. The CDR3 region has the DNA TGCGCCAGCAGCCAAGATCAAGAGTTCTACGAGCAGTACTTC. It codes for CASSQDQEFYEQYF.

The chain joins TRBV11-2 to TRBJ2-1; the match to TRBD2 covers 10 bases. Per germline, CDR1 SGHAT and CDR2 FQNNGV. The CDR3 has 15 residues. V gave up 4 bases and J gave up 8 bases; unmatched junction bases: 8. The CDR3: CASSSRLAGAHEQFF. The CDR3 nucleotides are TGTGCCAGCAGCTCGAGGCTAGCGGGAGCCCATGAGCAGTTCTTC.

A remark on this clonotype: Being one base from a much bigger clone, this may be a read error. J is TRBJ2-5 and V is TRBV7-2; weak D call: TRBD1 (6 bases). Germline values: CDR1 SGHTA, CDR2 FQGNSA. This CDR3 is built from 13 residues. V was shortened by 5 bases and J by 2 bases, with 9 bases between the two germline ends. As DNA, the CDR3 is TGTGCCAGCAGCCGGGACAAACAAGAGACCCAGTACTTC. Translation: CASSRDKQETQYF.

This chain joins TRBV6-5 and TRBJ2-5, with TRBD1 identical over 7 bases. This CDR3 has 15 amino acids. Germline CDR1 MNHEY, CDR2 SVGAGI. V gave up 6 bases and J gave up 0 bases; unmatched junction bases: 7. This chain's CDR3 is CASSRGQRYQETQYF. CDR3 DNA sequence: TGTGCCAGCAGCCGGGGACAGCGGTACCAAGAGACCCAGTACTTC.

A few counts support this clonotype. This chain uses TRBV6-2 or TRBV6-3 with TRBJ2-1; 7 bases line up with TRBD1. Germline V gene sequence: CDR1 MNHEY, CDR2 SVGEGT. V was pared by 2 bases and J by 6 bases, with 4 bases of the junction left unmatched. This CDR3 has 14 amino acids. This CDR3 is CASSYQTGPNEQFF. CDR3 DNA sequence: TGTGCCAGCAGTTACCAGACAGGGCCCAATGAGCAGTTCTTC.

The J gene is TRBJ2-5, the V gene TRBV5-1, with D unclear. Germline lookup yields CDR1 SGHRS and CDR2 YFSETQ. The CDR3 extends over 13 amino acids. With 4 bases removed from V and 0 bases from J, the gap between germline ends came to 7 bases. CDR3 loop: CASSPKYQETQYF. The CDR3 DNA is TGCGCCAGCAGCCCGAAGTACCAAGAGACCCAGTACTTC.

The gene calls are TRBV12-3 or TRBV12-4 and TRBJ1-1; 8 bases match TRBD1. This CDR3 region has 15 residues. After removal of 4 bases from V and 1 base from J, the junction contained 5 bases not matched to a gene. CDR3 sequence (DNA): TGTGCCAGCAGTTCCCAGGACAGGGCGAACACTGAAGCTTTCTTT. This gives the protein CASSSQDRANTEAFF.

The rearrangement joins TRBV29-1 to TRBJ1-2; the D is unclear. The CDR3 totals 12 residues. Germline V CDR1 and CDR2: SQVTM, ANQGSEA. Deletions cut 3 bases from V and 4 bases from J, with 9 bases between. The CDR3 loop reads CSVDRLGYGYTF. In DNA form, the CDR3 reads TGCAGCGTTGACAGGCTTGGCTATGGCTACACCTTC.

This clonotype was counted a few times. V gene TRBV20-1 combines with J gene TRBJ2-2, with 7 bases lining up with TRBD1. CDR3 length: 16 residues. V trimming: 2 bases; J trimming: 4 bases; junction bases outside the gene matches: 10. Germline CDR1 DFQATT, CDR2 SNEGSKA (reference sequence). The CDR3 DNA sequence: TGCAGTGCTAGACGTATCGGGGACAGTGGCACCGGGGAGCTGTTTTTT. Encoded protein: CSARRIGDSGTGELFF.

On this clonotype: This may arise from a read error, as a much more abundant clone is one base away. The chain is built from TRBV29-1 and TRBJ2-5; D call uncertain. V lost 0 bases to trimming and J lost 5 bases, with 4 bases between them. The length of the CDR3 is 11 residues. Germline CDR1 SQVTM, CDR2 ANQGSEA. CDR3 sequence (DNA): TGCAGCGTTGAAGATATGGAGACCCAGTACTTC. Residues: CSVEDMETQYF. Drawing the rest from reference TRBV29-1 and TRBJ2-5, the complete variable domain is SAVISQKPSRDICQRGTSLTIQCQVDSQVTMMFWYRQQPGQSLTLIATANQGSEATYESGFVIDKFPISRPNLTFSTLTVSNMSPEDSSIYLCSVEDMETQYFGPGTRLLVL.